Here is one T cell receptor beta chain with its context. Deletions cut 0 bases from V and 5 bases from J, with 13 bases between. The CDR3 has 15 amino acids. Germline V gene data show CDR1 as MNHEY and CDR2 as SVGAGI. This sample is part of a study of tumor-infiltrating lymphocytes in localized non-small cell lung cancer. About the study: Several tumor histologies, both smoking statuses, and some post-neoadjuvant chemotherapy samples were included.

Profiling relied on immunoSEQ multiplex PCR, and the TCRdb table lists in-frame clones only, not all of them. The sample holds about 9,900 clones; 70% to 75% are singletons and the top ten take around 21%. This TCR came from a human donor with non-small cell lung cancer. The chain is built from TRBV6-5 and TRBJ2-5, with D possibly TRBD2 on 6 matching bases. Specimen: lung tumor tissue. CDR3 bases: TGTGCCAGCAGTTACTCAGGCCGGGGGTTTGAGACCCAGTACTTC. Its protein product is CASSYSGRGFETQYF.